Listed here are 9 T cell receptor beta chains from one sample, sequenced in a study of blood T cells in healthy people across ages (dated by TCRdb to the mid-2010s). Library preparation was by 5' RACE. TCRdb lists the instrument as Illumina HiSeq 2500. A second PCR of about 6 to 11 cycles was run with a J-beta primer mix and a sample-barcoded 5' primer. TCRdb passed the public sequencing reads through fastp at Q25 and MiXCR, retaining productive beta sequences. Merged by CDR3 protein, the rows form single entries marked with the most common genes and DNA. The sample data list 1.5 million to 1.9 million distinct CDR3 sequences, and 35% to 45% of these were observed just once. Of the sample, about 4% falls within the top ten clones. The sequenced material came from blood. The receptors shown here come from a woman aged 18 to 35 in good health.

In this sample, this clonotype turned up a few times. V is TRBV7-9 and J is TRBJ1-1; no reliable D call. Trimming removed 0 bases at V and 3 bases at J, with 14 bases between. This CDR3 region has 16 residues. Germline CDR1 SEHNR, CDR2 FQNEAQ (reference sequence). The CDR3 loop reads CASSLAISPGHTEAFF. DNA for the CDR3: TGTGCCAGCAGCTTAGCCATTTCGCCAGGTCACACTGAAGCTTTCTTT.

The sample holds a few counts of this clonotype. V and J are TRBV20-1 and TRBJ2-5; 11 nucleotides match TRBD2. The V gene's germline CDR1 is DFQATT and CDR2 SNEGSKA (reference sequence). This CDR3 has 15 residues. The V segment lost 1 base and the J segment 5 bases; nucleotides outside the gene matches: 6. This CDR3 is CSARGGIAGGETQYF. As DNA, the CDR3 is TGCAGTGCTAGAGGCGGCATAGCGGGAGGGGAGACCCAGTACTTC.

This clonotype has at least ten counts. CDR3 amino acids: CASSPGQGISYNEQFF. CDR3 sequence (DNA): TGTGCCAGCAGCCCGGGACAGGGGATTTCCTACAATGAGCAGTTCTTC. The chain carries TRBV28 and TRBJ2-1, with TRBD1 matching 10 bases. In germline, CDR1 is MDHEN, CDR2 SYDVKM. The CDR3 length is 16 residues. The J segment lost 1 base and the V segment lost 6 bases, leaving 6 bases of the junction unmatched.

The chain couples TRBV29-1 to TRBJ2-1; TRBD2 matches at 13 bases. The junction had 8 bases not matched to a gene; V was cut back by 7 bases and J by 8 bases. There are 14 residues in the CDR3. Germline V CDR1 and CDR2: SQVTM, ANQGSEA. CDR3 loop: CSDLGLAGADEQFF. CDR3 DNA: TGCAGCGACCTAGGACTAGCGGGAGCTGATGAGCAGTTCTTC.

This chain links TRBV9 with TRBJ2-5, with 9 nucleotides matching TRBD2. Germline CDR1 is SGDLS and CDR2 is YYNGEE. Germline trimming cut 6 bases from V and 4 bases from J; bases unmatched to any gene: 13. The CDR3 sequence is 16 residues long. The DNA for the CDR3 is TGTGCCAGCAACCTTGTGCTAGCGGGGCGATTAGAGACCCAGTACTTC. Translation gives CASNLVLAGRLETQYF.

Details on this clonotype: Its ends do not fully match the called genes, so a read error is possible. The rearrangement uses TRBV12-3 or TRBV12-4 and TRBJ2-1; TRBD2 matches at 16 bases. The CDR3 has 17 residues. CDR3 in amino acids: CASRLPGLAGGNNDQFF. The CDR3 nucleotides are TGTGCCAGCAGGCTTCCGGGACTAGCGGGAGGGAACAATGATCAGTTCTTC.

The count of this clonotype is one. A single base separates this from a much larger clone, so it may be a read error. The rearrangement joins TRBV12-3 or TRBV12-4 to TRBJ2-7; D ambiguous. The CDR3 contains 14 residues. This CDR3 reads CARSFGQNSYEQYF. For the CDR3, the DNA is TGTGCCCGCAGTTTCGGCCAAAACTCCTACGAGCAGTACTTC.

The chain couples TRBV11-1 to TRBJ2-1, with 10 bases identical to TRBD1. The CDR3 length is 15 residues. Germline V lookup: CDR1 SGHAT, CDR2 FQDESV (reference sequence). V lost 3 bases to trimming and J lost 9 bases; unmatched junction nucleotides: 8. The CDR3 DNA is TGTGCCAGCAGCTTCGCGGGACAGGGGTACGGTGAGCAGTTCTTC. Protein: CASSFAGQGYGEQFF.

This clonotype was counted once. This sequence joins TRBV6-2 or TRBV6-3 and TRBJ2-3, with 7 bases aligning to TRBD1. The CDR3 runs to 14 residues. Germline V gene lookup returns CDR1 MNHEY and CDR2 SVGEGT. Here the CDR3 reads CAPTPGGYTDTQYF. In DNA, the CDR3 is TGTGCGCCCACACCAGGGGGATACACAGATACGCAGTATTTT.